This TCR beta chain was documented in a study of CD8+ T cells in alopecia areata. Following RNA extraction, reverse transcription yielded cDNA that acted as the sequencing template. Here immunoSEQ multiplex PCR was the method, and the copy in TCRdb shows in-frame clones only, minus some. The repertoire holds 110,000 to 150,000 clones, with about four fifths as singletons. V was clipped by 7 bases and J by 0 bases; unmatched bases: 5. The CDR3 has 14 amino acids. CDR1 and CDR2 from the germline V gene are SEHNR and FQNEAQ (reference sequence). The sample's treatment: oral pan-JAK inhibitor, 5-10 mg twice daily.

The clonotype was recovered from a human donor with alopecia areata. The chain combines TRBV7-9 with TRBJ1-1, with TRBD1 matching over 7 bases. Sample: CD8+ T cells sorted from blood, taken at week 4, from a patient treated with tofacitinib. CDR3 sequence: CASTSTGVNTEAFF. The CDR3 region has the DNA TGTGCCAGCACATCTACAGGGGTGAACACTGAAGCTTTCTTT.